Each of the 9 T cell receptor beta chains below was sequenced from the same sample in a study of blood T cells in healthy people across ages. PCR was performed a second time for about 6 to 12 cycles using a sample-barcoded 5' primer and a J-beta primer mix. TCRdb fed the 5' RACE reads into MiXCR, producing one record per CDR3 protein. The sample comprises approximately 670,000 distinct CDR3 sequences, 40% to 45% of which are singletons, and 25% to 35% rests with the top ten. The source material was blood. Receptors originate from a man at least 80 years old in good health.

This clonotype appeared a few times. V is TRBV5-1 and J is TRBJ1-2; D unresolved. The CDR3 runs to 13 residues. Trimming removed 4 bases from V and 6 bases from J, with 13 bases in between. Germline CDR1 reads SGHRS; CDR2 reads YFSETQ. The CDR3 loop reads CASSVEVGNGYTF. Written as DNA, the CDR3 is TGCGCCAGCAGCGTGGAGGTGGGCAATGGCTACACCTTC.

This clonotype was picked up a small number of times. CDR3 sequence (DNA): TGTGCCAGCAGTTTACGCCCTAGCGAGACCCAGTACTTC. Its translation: CASSLRPSETQYF. The chain carries TRBV27 and TRBJ2-5, with D tentatively TRBD2 (5 bases). In germline, CDR1 is MNHEY, CDR2 SMNVEV (reference sequence). The CDR3 runs to 13 residues. V dropped 2 bases and J dropped 5 bases, with 9 bases sitting between them.

The chain carries TRBV25-1 and TRBJ1-4; the match to TRBD1 covers 7 bases. The CDR3 has 13 residues. J was trimmed by 7 bases and V by 7 bases; bases with no gene match: 6. Germline V gene data show CDR1 as MGHDK and CDR2 as SYGVNS. CDR3 sequence: CASKLQGTEKLFF. Here the CDR3 DNA reads TGTGCCAGCAAGCTACAGGGGACTGAAAAACTGTTTTTT.

The gene calls are TRBV5-5 and TRBJ1-1, with D perhaps TRBD1 (6 bases). CDR3 size: 14 residues. Germline lookup yields CDR1 SGHKS and CDR2 YYEKEE (reference sequence). Trimming removed 4 bases at V and 3 bases at J, with 13 bases between. The DNA of the CDR3 is TGTGCCAGCAGCCATGATCCAGGGGACACTGAAGCTTTCTTT. Protein sequence: CASSHDPGDTEAFF.

The chain links TRBV5-1 to TRBJ2-5; tentatively, D is TRBD2 (7 bases). Germline CDR1 and CDR2: SGHRS and YFSETQ. The CDR3 loop spans 15 amino acids. V lost 2 bases and J 5 bases, leaving 16 bases between the germline ends. Here the CDR3 reads CASSFEWGGRETQYF. The CDR3 bases are TGCGCCAGCAGCTTCGAGTGGGGGGGCAGGGAGACCCAGTACTTC. Supplemented by reference TRBV5-1 and TRBJ2-5, the full variable domain reads KAGVTQTPRYLIKTRGQQVTLSCSPISGHRSVSWYQQTPGQGLQFLFEYFSETQRNKGNFPGRFSGRQFSNSRSEMNVSTLELGDSALYLCASSFEWGGRETQYFGPGTRLLVL.

This clonotype came up a few times. V gene TRBV7-2 combines with J gene TRBJ2-7, with TRBD1 matching 10 bases. CDR1 and CDR2 from the germline V gene are SGHTA and FQGNSA. The CDR3 consists of 15 residues. With V trimmed by 7 bases and J by 3 bases, 9 bases remained unmatched. The CDR3: CASTPRGTGDYEQYF. CDR3 bases: TGTGCCAGCACCCCGAGGGGGACAGGGGACTACGAGCAGTACTTC.

As to this clonotype: This sequence may be a read error, since a much larger clone differs from it by one base. The V gene is TRBV29-1, the J gene TRBJ2-7; D perhaps matches TRBD2 (7 bases). CDR3 length equals 15 residues. The V gene lost 3 bases and the J gene lost 3 bases, with 18 bases spanning the gap. The germline V gene has CDR1 SQVTM and CDR2 ANQGSEA. CDR3 nucleotides: TGCAGCGTTGACGGGGGGCCAGGGAGCTTCTACGAGCAGTACTTC. Amino acids: CSVDGGPGSFYEQYF.

This sequence joins TRBV4-3 and TRBJ1-1; the D is unclear. The germline CDR1 and CDR2 sequences are LGHNA and YSLEER. V lost 3 bases, J lost 7 bases, and 9 bases lay in between. The CDR3 spans 12 residues. DNA for the CDR3: TGCGCCAGCAGCCAGAACAGTTTTGAAGCTTTCTTT. This sequence encodes CASSQNSFEAFF.

This clonotype was counted once. The chain has TRBV3-1 and TRBJ1-1; the D gene is possibly TRBD1 (5 bases). The V gene's germline CDR1 is LGHDT and CDR2 YNNKEL (reference sequence). The V end was cut by 0 bases, the J end by 6 bases, with 11 bases between. CDR3 length: 14 residues. The CDR3 loop is CASSQDPQGPEAFF. Written as DNA, the CDR3 is TGTGCCAGCAGCCAAGATCCCCAGGGACCTGAAGCTTTCTTT.